This TCR beta chain originates from a study of regulatory dendritic cells for organ transplantation. Whole-study findings and limits: Mature dendritic cells appeared to drive more memory CD8+ clonal expansion than regulatory ones.

Libraries were prepared by immunoSEQ multiplex PCR; TCRdb keeps only in-frame clonotypes and omits some of them. The data contain roughly 12,000 clones, roughly 86% of them seen just once; the ten biggest clones take up around 0.45%. Sorted subsets were CFSE-labeled and cultured about 5 days with allogeneic dendritic cells. Naive CD45RA+ and memory CD45RO+ CD4+ or CD8+ T cells were FACS-sorted. Germline CDR1 reads MNHEY; CDR2 reads SMNVEV (reference sequence). The V segment lost 8 bases and the J segment 4 bases; nucleotides outside the gene matches: 6. The CDR3 has 14 residues. This clone has a handful of counts. Its specificity is unknown.

The rearrangement joins TRBV27 to TRBJ2-7; 12 positions agree with TRBD1. The clonotype originates from a human donor in good health. The material sequenced was naive CD8+ T cells from blood cultured with dendritic cells. Described subset: CD45RA+ naive T cells. For the CDR3, the DNA is TGTGCCAGCTCCCCGGGACAGGGGGCTTACGAGCAGTACTTC. This encodes CASSPGQGAYEQYF.